This TCR beta chain originates from a study of T cell responses to AZD1222 COVID-19 vaccine. The germline CDR1 and CDR2 sequences are MNHEY and SVGAGI. Trimming removed 4 bases at V and 2 bases at J, with 12 bases between. The CDR3 is 15 amino acids. Clones were sequenced by immunoSEQ multiplex PCR, and TCRdb holds only the in-frame ones, with some missing. Altogether just over 80,000 clones are present, about 90% being singletons, with the ten largest covering 5% to 6%. This TCR came from an adult in good health. The chain uses TRBV6-5 and TRBJ1-5; no clear D. Sequenced material: peripheral blood, taken on day 0 of AZD1222 vaccination. The CDR3 DNA is TGTGCCAGCAGTTCCCTCAGAAGGGGCAATCAGCCCCAGCATTTT. Translating gives CASSSLRRGNQPQHF.